These 32 T cell receptor beta chains were all obtained from the same sample, sequenced in a study of breast tumors, draining lymph nodes, adjacent tissues. Samples came from axillary lymph nodes draining the breast cancer. TCRdb re-called the multiplex PCR reads with MiXCR, one entry per CDR3 protein. This sample has about 100,000 distinct CDR3 sequences, with about 20% found just once. Source material: axillary lymph node tissue. These receptors all come from a female donor with breast cancer. Some clones in this sample may be carry-over from other donors' samples.

This clonotype showed up just a few times. J is TRBJ1-5 and V is TRBV19; D may be TRBD1 (5 bases). The V and J ends lost 4 bases and 0 bases respectively, with 7 bases between them. The CDR3 contains 14 residues. Germline loops: CDR1 LNHDA, CDR2 SQIVND (reference sequence). This CDR3 reads CASSKTVSNQPQHF. CDR3 bases: TGTGCCAGTAGTAAGACAGTTAGCAATCAGCCCCAGCATTTT.

A word on this clonotype: Being one base from a much bigger clone, this may be a read error. This rearrangement joins TRBV19 to TRBJ2-3, with TRBD2 identical over 13 bases. The germline V gene encodes CDR1 LNHDA and CDR2 SQIVND (reference sequence). The CDR3 is 14 residues long. Here the CDR3 DNA reads TGTGCCAGTAGTAGGACTAGCGGGAGAGATACGCAGTGTTTT. Its translation is CASSRTSGRDTQCF.

This clonotype was counted ten times or more. The chain joins TRBV5-1 to TRBJ1-2; TRBD1 aligns across 10 bases. Germline V gene data show CDR1 as SGHRS and CDR2 as YFSETQ. CDR3 size: 14 residues. The V and J ends lost 0 bases and 6 bases, in that order; junction bases with no gene match: 2. The CDR3, as DNA: TGCGCCAGCAGCTTGGAAGGGACAGGGGATGGCTACACCTTC. Translation: CASSLEGTGDGYTF.

This clonotype was recorded many times. The chain has TRBV20-1 and TRBJ1-3; no reliable D call. V lost 4 bases to trimming and J lost 4 bases, with 8 bases between them. The CDR3 runs to 12 residues. In germline, CDR1 is DFQATT, CDR2 SNEGSKA (reference sequence). The CDR3 region is CSATGFGNTIYF. CDR3 in DNA: TGCAGTGCTACAGGCTTCGGAAACACCATATATTTT.

In its sample, this clonotype was seen many times. This rearrangement joins TRBV5-1 to TRBJ1-2; 10 positions match TRBD1. Germline CDR1 is SGHRS and CDR2 is YFSETQ. J was trimmed by 5 bases and V by 0 bases; bases with no gene match: 13. This CDR3 is 18 amino acids long. CDR3 nucleotides: TGCGCCAGCAGCTTGGGGTGGGACAGGGGACAAGGTCGGTATGGCTACACCTTC. It yields the protein CASSLGWDRGQGRYGYTF.

This clonotype was counted many times. This rearrangement joins TRBV5-4 to TRBJ2-7, with 8 bases that match TRBD1. CDR3 size: 16 residues. Losses at the gene ends were 0 bases for V and 6 bases for J; bases not matched to a gene: 11. Germline V gene sequence: CDR1 SGHNT, CDR2 YYREEE (reference sequence). CDR3 bases: TGTGCCAGCAGCTTGGGCTGGGGGACAGGTTTCGCCGAGCAGTACTTC. It is translated as CASSLGWGTGFAEQYF.

Concerning this clonotype itself: A much larger clonotype is one base distant, so this may be a read error. The J gene is TRBJ2-4, the V gene TRBV5-1, with 7 bases matching TRBD2. This CDR3 has 17 amino acids. CDR1 is SGHRS and CDR2 is YFSETQ in the germline V gene. The CDR3 spells CSSSRGASGLAKNIQYF. The CDR3 bases are TGCTCCAGCAGCCGAGGGGCTAGCGGTTTAGCCAAAAACATTCAGTACTTC.

Comment on this clonotype: A much larger clone differs by one base, so this may be a read error. V is TRBV6-1 and J is TRBJ2-3; D might be TRBD1 (5 bases). V was trimmed by 11 bases and J by 2 bases, leaving 14 bases between them. CDR3 length: 13 amino acids. Germline V CDR1 and CDR2: MNHNS, SASEGT. CDR3: CASTRQPTDTQYF. Here the CDR3 DNA reads TGTGCCTCCACGAGACAGCCCACAGATACGCAGTATTTT.

Points on this clonotype: A read error may explain this, as a much larger clone is one base away. V is TRBV19 and J is TRBJ2-7; no clear D. This CDR3 contains 10 residues. The germline V gene has CDR1 LNHDA and CDR2 SQIVND (reference sequence). Trimming left V 4 bases short and J 5 bases short, with 3 bases between. The CDR3 protein is CASSKHEQYF. CDR3 coding DNA: TGTGCCAGTAGTAAGCACGAGCAGTACTTC.

The table lists this clonotype with many counts. This rearrangement joins TRBV20-1 to TRBJ1-6; 7 nucleotides agree with TRBD1. Germline loops: CDR1 DFQATT, CDR2 SNEGSKA (reference sequence). The CDR3 is made up of 20 amino acids. Trimming took 0 bases from V and 9 from J; bases not matched to a gene: 23. Here the CDR3 reads CSARDPTDFIRGRLGSPLHF. The CDR3 DNA reads TGCAGTGCTAGAGATCCTACAGACTTTATTAGGGGGCGTTTGGGTTCACCCCTCCACTTT.

This clonotype was picked up many times. This chain uses TRBV7-3 with TRBJ2-3; D is undetermined. Between the trimmed V and J ends, which lost 5 bases and 2 bases, there was a span of 8 bases. This CDR3 is built from 13 residues. The germline V gene has CDR1 SGHTA and CDR2 FQGTGA. CDR3 sequence reads: CASSNAPTDTQYF. The CDR3 nucleotides are TGTGCCAGCAGCAACGCCCCCACAGATACGCAGTATTTT.

This clonotype was picked up many times. V usage is TRBV30 and J usage is TRBJ2-7; D possibly matches TRBD1 or TRBD2 (5 bases each). Per the germline V gene, CDR1 is GTSNPN and CDR2 is SVGIG (reference sequence). V was trimmed by 0 bases and J by 7 bases, leaving 10 bases between them. The CDR3 length is 12 residues. As DNA, the CDR3 is TGTGCCTGGAGTGTGGGGGTAAGGGAGCAGTACTTC. Translation: CAWSVGVREQYF.

At least ten counts were recorded for this clonotype. The gene calls are TRBV20-1 and TRBJ2-3, with D maybe TRBD2 (6 bases). The length of the CDR3 is 13 residues. CDR1 is DFQATT, CDR2 SNEGSKA, per germline (reference sequence). The V end lost 5 bases, the J end lost 2 bases, and 11 bases lay between the germline ends. The CDR3 here is CSASSDATDTQYF. CDR3 sequence (DNA): TGCAGTGCTTCTAGCGACGCCACAGATACGCAGTATTTT.

This clonotype was counted many times. The CDR3 DNA sequence: TGTGCCAGCAGCCAAGGGGAGACAGGGGGCAATCAGCCCCAGCATTTT. Translating it yields CASSQGETGGNQPQHF. The chain recombines TRBV14 with TRBJ1-5, with 8 bases aligning to TRBD1. J was trimmed by 2 bases and V by 1 base; bases with no gene match: 4. CDR1 is SGHDN, CDR2 FVKESK, per germline. The CDR3 is 16 amino acids.

This clonotype was found many times. This chain links TRBV5-5 with TRBJ2-3; the D gene is possibly TRBD2 (6 bases). Germline-derived CDR1 and CDR2 are SGHKS and YYEKEE (reference sequence). Trimming took 4 bases from V and 2 from J, leaving 14 bases between them. The CDR3 loop spans 15 amino acids. The CDR3 coding sequence is TGTGCCAGCAGCACCTGGACTACCCCCACAGATACGCAGTATTTT. Protein product: CASSTWTTPTDTQYF.

In this sample, this clonotype turned up many times. The V call is TRBV5-8, the J call TRBJ2-1; TRBD1 matches at 8 bases. CDR1 and CDR2 (germline): SGHTS, YDEGEE. The CDR3 consists of 16 residues. Trimming took 5 bases from V and 6 from J; bases not matched to a gene: 13. CDR3 sequence reads: CASSYVGQGVINEQFF. CDR3 DNA: TGTGCCAGCAGTTATGTCGGACAGGGTGTGATCAATGAGCAGTTCTTC. The variable domain in full, with the rest retrieved from reference TRBV5-8 and TRBJ2-1, is EAGVTQSPTHLIKTRGQQATLRCSPISGHTSVYWYQQALGLGLQFLLWYDEGEERNRGNFPPRFSGRQFPNYSSELNVNALELEDSALYLCASSYVGQGVINEQFFGPGTRLTVL.

Many counts were recorded for this clonotype. V usage is TRBV2 and J usage is TRBJ2-7, with D unclear. The CDR3 spans 12 residues. CDR1 and CDR2 from the germline V gene are SNHLY and FYNNEI. With 7 bases removed from V and 1 base from J, the gap between germline ends came to 8 bases. The chain's CDR3 is CASMGESYEQYF. Here the CDR3 DNA reads TGTGCCAGCATGGGCGAATCCTACGAGCAGTACTTC.

A remark on this clonotype: The junction does not match germline at one end; this may be a read error. The CDR3: CVSSSEGQRNTIYF. The CDR3, as DNA: TGCGTCAGCAGCTCGGAGGGACAGCGAAACACCATATATTTT. This chain joins TRBV5-1 and TRBJ1-3; 7 bases are a match to TRBD1. Germline lookup yields CDR1 SGHRS and CDR2 YFSETQ. The CDR3 totals 14 residues.

In this sample, this clonotype turned up many times. This chain joins TRBV5-4 and TRBJ2-7, with TRBD2 matching over 10 bases. V gave up 4 bases and J gave up 0 bases; unmatched junction bases: 4. Per the germline V gene, CDR1 is SGHNT and CDR2 is YYREEE (reference sequence). This CDR3 spans 15 amino acids. CDR3 DNA sequence: TGTGCCAGCAGCCTAGCTAGCGGGAGCTCCTACGAGCAGTACTTC. Its protein is CASSLASGSSYEQYF.

Ten or more counts support this clonotype. The V and J genes are TRBV11-2 and TRBJ1-2; no definite D call. Looked up from germline, CDR1 is SGHAT and CDR2 is FQNNGV. The V and J ends lost 5 bases and 6 bases respectively, with 7 bases between them. The CDR3 extends over 11 amino acids. CDR3: CASSLIDGYTF. The CDR3 DNA is TGTGCCAGCAGCCTTATTGATGGCTACACCTTC.

About this clonotype itself: This may be a read error: a much more frequent sequence differs by one nucleotide. This chain joins TRBV7-2 and TRBJ2-7; D gene ambiguous. The CDR3 contains 14 residues. CDR1 SGHTA and CDR2 FQGNSA come from the germline V gene. This chain's CDR3 is CAGSPYGSPYEQYF. The CDR3 DNA reads TGTGCCGGCAGCCCCTACGGGTCGCCCTACGAGCAGTACTTC.

Worth noting for this clonotype: Possible read error: a much larger clone is one base away. This sequence joins TRBV9 and TRBJ2-3; 9 bases are a match to TRBD2. The germline V gene encodes CDR1 SGDLS and CDR2 YYNGEE. The CDR3 is made up of 15 amino acids. The CDR3 region has the DNA TGTGCCAGCAGCGGTAGCGGGGGTTCCACAGATACGCGGTATTTT. Translated: CASSGSGGSTDTRYF.

There are many counts of this clonotype. The chain uses TRBV2 and TRBJ2-1; 10 bases fit TRBD2. The CDR3 has 15 residues. The trim removed 1 base at V and 8 bases at J, leaving 5 bases unmatched. Germline loops: CDR1 SNHLY, CDR2 FYNNEI. CDR3 sequence: CASSEGASGGDEQFF. In nucleotides, the CDR3 is TGTGCCAGCAGTGAAGGGGCTAGCGGGGGAGATGAGCAGTTCTTC.

This clonotype was detected ten times or more. V gene TRBV12-3 or TRBV12-4 combines with J gene TRBJ2-7; tentatively, D is TRBD2 (5 bases). This CDR3 is 13 amino acids long. V was cut by 4 bases and J by 7 bases, with 14 bases left in between. Here the CDR3 reads CASSYNRGWEQYF. CDR3 in DNA: TGTGCCAGCAGTTATAACCGGGGATGGGAGCAGTACTTC.

This clonotype was recorded many times. The chain couples TRBV20-1 to TRBJ1-2; a possible D gene is TRBD1 (5 bases). Germline CDR1 reads DFQATT; CDR2 reads SNEGSKA (reference sequence). Trimming took 3 bases from V and 4 from J, leaving 12 bases between them. The CDR3 sequence is 13 residues long. CDR3 nucleotides: TGCAGTGCTAGGCAGGAGGGGAGCTATGGCTACACCTTC. It specifies CSARQEGSYGYTF.

This clonotype was observed at least ten times. This chain joins TRBV6-1 and TRBJ1-6; tentative D call: TRBD1 (5 bases). Germline V CDR1 and CDR2: MNHNS, SASEGT. V was pared by 6 bases and J by 9 bases, with 18 bases between. The CDR3 is 15 amino acids. CDR3 sequence: CASRGVRGDSSPLHF. CDR3 DNA sequence: TGTGCCAGCAGGGGGGTTAGGGGTGACAGTTCACCCCTCCACTTT.

This clonotype was detected ten times or more. The chain links TRBV4-1 to TRBJ2-4; D remains unclear. The CDR3 covers 13 residues. CDR1 and CDR2 from the germline V gene are MGHRA and YSYEKL. Trimming shortened V by 0 bases and J by 6 bases, and 6 bases separated the two germline ends. The DNA of the CDR3 is TGCGCCAGCAGCCAAGATAGTCCAAACATTCAGTACTTC. Residues: CASSQDSPNIQYF.

This clonotype was detected only a few times. This sequence may be a read error, since a much larger clone differs from it by one base. The chain recombines TRBV20-1 with TRBJ1-5; 12 bases map to TRBD1. Germline V CDR1 and CDR2: DFQATT, SNEGSKA (reference sequence). The CDR3 totals 18 residues. The chain's CDR3 is CSARDRDRGHYSNQPPHF. CDR3 in DNA: TGCAGTGCTAGAGATCGGGACAGGGGGCATTATAGCAATCAGCCCCCGCATTTT.

The V call is TRBV4-2, the J call TRBJ2-3; possibly TRBD1 for D (6 bases). CDR1 and CDR2 (germline): LGHNA, YNFKEQ. The CDR3 extends over 12 amino acids. Deletions cut 4 bases from V and 7 bases from J, with 9 bases between. This chain's CDR3 is CASSPGTNTQYF. The CDR3 DNA follows: TGTGCCAGCAGCCCAGGGACAAATACGCAGTATTTT.

The rearrangement joins TRBV13 to TRBJ1-1; D remains unclear. Germline V CDR1 and CDR2: PRHDT, FYEKMQ (reference sequence). The CDR3 spans 21 residues. V was shortened by 3 bases and J by 1 base, with 30 bases between the two germline ends. CDR3 DNA sequence: TGTGCCAGCAGCTTGTTGACGGGCACAAATGTGGCCAATGGGCCGAACACTGAAGCTTTCTTT. This gives the protein CASSLLTGTNVANGPNTEAFF.

This clonotype was detected ten times or more. The CDR3 sequence: CSARAGQTYNSPLHF. The CDR3 nucleotides are TGCAGTGCTAGAGCCGGACAGACCTATAATTCACCCCTCCACTTT. The rearrangement joins TRBV20-1 to TRBJ1-6; D perhaps matches TRBD1 (6 bases). Trimming stripped 1 base from V and 2 bases from J, with 9 bases between. From germline, CDR1 is DFQATT and CDR2 SNEGSKA (reference sequence). CDR3 size: 15 residues.

This clonotype was observed at least ten times. The V and J genes are TRBV5-1 and TRBJ2-7, with D perhaps TRBD1 (6 bases). Germline-derived CDR1 and CDR2 are SGHRS and YFSETQ. V lost 0 bases and J 2 bases, leaving 12 bases between the germline ends. This CDR3 has 15 amino acids. CDR3 bases: TGCGCCAGCAGCTTGGTAGGGACAACTACCTACGAGCAGTACTTC. Residues: CASSLVGTTTYEQYF. Filled out from reference TRBV5-1 and TRBJ2-7, the complete variable domain reads KAGVTQTPRYLIKTRGQQVTLSCSPISGHRSVSWYQQTPGQGLQFLFEYFSETQRNKGNFPGRFSGRQFSNSRSEMNVSTLELGDSALYLCASSLVGTTTYEQYFGPGTRLTVT.